This T cell receptor beta chain is drawn from a study of T-cell memory formation after mild COVID-19. General study results and limits: The study found balanced CD4/CD8 in clones contracting day 15 to 85 and a CD4+ lean in later expanders. CD4+ contracting clones were found mainly in CM and EM, and CD8+ ones in EMRA.

As to this clonotype: The antigen is unknown.

The V end lost 3 bases, the J end lost 1 base, and 14 bases lay between the germline ends. The germline gives CDR1 SGHTA, CDR2 FQGNSA. There are 16 residues in the CDR3. TCRdb passed the 5' RACE reads through MiXCR, listing each CDR3 protein once. The data hold 500,000 to 650,000 distinct CDR3 sequences, with roughly 21% observed a single time. The TCR comes from an adult woman who had mild COVID-19 (a few samples of this study predate the infection). Cell type and time point are not known. The sequencing sample was made of PBMCs or a T cell subset sorted from them (not recorded which). The chain carries TRBV7-2 and TRBJ2-3; TRBD1 or TRBD2 may be the D gene (5 bases each). The CDR3 is CASSFQGASRTDTQYF. As DNA, the CDR3 is TGTGCCAGCAGCTTCCAGGGAGCGAGTCGCACAGATACGCAGTATTTT.